Reported below is one T cell receptor beta chain. This specimen belongs to a study of blood T cell repertoires in COVID-19. Overall study: There were acute and convalescent COVID-19 samples, and they came from the United States, Italy and Spain. T cells, B-cell-depleted T cells, or PBMCs supplied cDNA or gDNA.

This CDR3 region has 13 residues. The V end lost 10 bases, the J end lost 5 bases, and 18 bases lay between the germline ends. In germline, CDR1 is MNHEY, CDR2 SVGAGI. As originally analysed: Nucleated cell counts were estimated from reference gene primer amplification. The repertoire was sequenced with immunoSEQ multiplex PCR; TCRdb's copy has only in-frame clones and lacks some. That table gives V, J and clone size, and the DNA gave D and trimming. This table holds about 74,000 clones, roughly 88% found once. This rearrangement joins TRBV6-5 to TRBJ2-7; a possible D gene is TRBD1 (6 bases). The source is a woman aged 80 or over with active or convalescent COVID-19. Sequencing was performed on peripheral blood. The CDR3, as DNA: TGTGCCATCCAGGGGTTTACTGAGGACGAGCAGTACTTC. Residues: CAIQGFTEDEQYF.